Below, one T cell receptor (beta chain) is given with its context. Its antigen remains unidentified. No base qualities exist here, and no much larger clone lies one base off it. This record belongs to a study of regulatory and conventional T cells in RAG deficiency (dated by TCRdb to the late 2010s). Regarding the complete study: High-throughput TCR beta sequencing was used to compare the diversity and composition of the Treg, conventional CD4+ and CD8+ T cell repertoires of RAG-deficient patients with those of healthy controls. General conclusions and limits of the study: Shorter CDR3 lengths were found in all patient T-cell subsets, and >85% Treg-Tconv repertoire overlap at nucleotide and amino acid level was observed in Omenn syndrome patients. Rather than being bona fide Treg cells, the sorted CD25-high CD127-low cells in Omenn syndrome patients may represent peripherally activated cells. For some subjects, some analyses of T-cell subsets were not performed. Unique TCR beta sequences from Treg cells were around 100-fold fewer in Omenn syndrome and CID/AS patients than controls, versus about 9.9-fold for other subsets. Markedly lower Shannon entropy and higher Simpson indices were observed in RAG-deficient patients than in control T-cell subpopulations.

Eight healthy control donors were used as the comparison group for repertoire analyses. CD8+ T cells lacking CD4 were purified from blood before genomic DNA extraction. Libraries were constructed by the immunoSEQ multiplex PCR assay. Genomic DNA from the sorted T-cell subsets was used to amplify rearranged TCR beta chain products, which were then sequenced. In the original analysis: Repertoire diversity of productive TCR beta rearrangements was quantified using Shannon entropy and Simpson indices. To gauge clonal expansion, the frequencies of the 100 most abundant productive TCR beta clonotypes among total reads were added together. A self-reactivity index based on amino acid usage at CDR3beta positions 6 and 7 was applied to the TRB repertoires. Two-way ANOVA was used for repertoire analyses, while Student t or Mann-Whitney tests were used for flow cytometric analyses. TCRdb obtained this table from immuneACCESS and retained in-frame rearrangements with V and J assigned. These tables miss some clones; where compared with another copy, unresolved V genes account for less than half of the shortfall, and the remainder is unexplained. The DNA was the basis for D and trimming; V, J and clone size are from that table. The sample records 32,000 or so clones, about 89% of which are singletons. The leading ten clones occupy around 15% of the sample.

The same sample was also used in a study of regulatory T cells. Taken from the second paper: In the multiplex PCR, 52 forward TRBV primers and 13 reverse TRBJ primers were used, and assay-based and computational corrections were applied for amplification bias. In patients, repertoires had restricted unique TRB V-J pairs and skewed V and J gene usage, with regulatory T cells showing the most marked changes. The study compared T-cell receptor beta repertoires of sorted regulatory, conventional CD4+ and CD8+ T cells in CD3G-deficient patients with those in healthy controls. Peripheral blood mononuclear cells were isolated by Ficoll density separation. A FACSAria cell sorter was used to isolate CD3+ CD8+ CD4- T cells. Rearranged TRB loci were amplified from genomic DNA by multiplex PCR within the immunoSEQ assay. TRB amplicons were sequenced on an Illumina HiSeq platform. Raw sequences were error-filtered and aligned to reference gene sequences by custom algorithms, then analyzed with the immunoSEQ online tools. Frequencies of productive and nonproductive TRB rearrangements were assessed among unique sequences as well as among total sequences. Group comparisons used t tests, Mann-Whitney tests or two-way ANOVA run in Prism software.

The receptor was derived from a human donor in good health. Sequences were obtained from CD8+ T cells sorted from blood.

The nucleotide sequence reads as follows: TGTGCCAGTAGCCCAGGACAGTCCAACTATGGCTACACCTTC. Translated, it gives CASSPGQSNYGYTF. Recombination linked TRBV19 to TRBJ1-2, with TRBD1 perhaps the D gene, on 6 matching bases. For CDR1 and CDR2, the germline V gene (reference sequence) lists LNHDA and SQIVND. The CDR3 goes from the cysteine to the phenylalanine over 14 residues. Just the 42-base CDR3 DNA is kept, in frame starting at base 1. At the junction V is shortened by 6 bases and J by 2 bases, with 13 bases in between.